The rows below give T cell receptor beta chains drawn from one sample of a study of human T cells and chemical hapten exposure. Via MiXCR, TCRdb re-called the RACE reads, giving one row per CDR3 protein. In the table there are about 260,000 distinct CDR3 sequences, about 9% of which are singletons. The sequencing here drew on whole blood, taken in connection with sensitization to the hapten diphenylcyclopropenone (DPC). All receptors come from a woman aged 35 to 49 with alopecia areata. Some clones in this sample may be carry-over from other donors' samples. Each CDR3 is given with its conserved first and last residue. Fields, in order: J gene, D gene, V gene, clone size, CDR3 protein, CDR3 DNA. The D gene is left open where the match is weak. Expanded clones are given a class, and other clones once, few, many or no size at all.

>TRBJ2-7|TRBD1|TRBV6-6|NA
CASSTDRARDHPF
TGTGCCAGCAGTACGGACAGGGCCCGGGATCACCCCTTC
>TRBJ2-7|NA|TRBV28|few
CASSLVPGRGSYEQYF
TGTGCCAGCAGCTTAGTGCCCGGGAGAGGGTCCTACGAGCAGTACTTC
>TRBJ2-1|NA|TRBV20-1|NA
CSARGLRETYNEQFF
TGCAGTGCTAGGGGCCTAAGGGAGACTTACAATGAGCAGTTCTTC
>TRBJ1-3|NA|TRBV29-1|NA
CSVIGRLSGNTIYF
TGCAGCGTGATCGGTCGCCTCTCTGGAAACACCATATATTTT
>TRBJ2-7|TRBD2|TRBV20-1|NA
CSARDHRTSGSYEQYF
TGCAGTGCTAGAGATCATAGGACTAGCGGATCCTACGAGCAGTACTTC
>TRBJ1-5|NA|TRBV7-2|NA
CASSRLGPAQPQHF
TGTGCCAGCAGCCGACTAGGACCCGCTCAGCCCCAGCATTTT
>TRBJ2-6|NA|TRBV19|few
CASSIKQGRANVLTF
TGTGCCAGTAGTATCAAACAGGGTCGGGCCAACGTCCTGACTTTC
>TRBJ2-2|NA|TRBV6-2/TRBV6-3|few
CASSAGTGELFF
TGTGCCAGCAGTGCCGGGACAGGGGAGCTGTTTTTT
>TRBJ2-5|NA|TRBV7-8|NA
CASSLRAARQETQYF
TGTGCCAGCAGCTTAAGGGCGGCACGTCAAGAGACCCAGTACTTC
>TRBJ1-1|NA|TRBV25-1|few
CASSAPAREAFF
TGTGCCAGCAGTGCCCCGGCCAGGGAAGCTTTCTTT
>TRBJ1-6|TRBD1|TRBV7-2|few
CASSQRQGGSPLHF
TGTGCCAGCAGCCAACGACAGGGCGGTTCACCCCTCCACTTT
>TRBJ1-5|TRBD1|TRBV20-1|few
CSARTGAINQPQHF
TGCAGTGCGAGGACAGGGGCGATCAATCAGCCCCAGCATTTT
>TRBJ2-3|TRBD2|TRBV6-5|few
CASSWTSGYTDTQYF
TGTGCCAGCAGTTGGACTAGCGGGTACACAGATACGCAGTATTTT
>TRBJ1-5|NA|TRBV27|many
CASSLLRDQPQHF
TGTGCCAGCAGTCTTCTCCGGGATCAGCCCCAGCATTTT
>TRBJ1-1|NA|TRBV7-2|few
CASSLLGGAEAFF
TGTGCCAGCAGCTTGCTAGGGGGGGCTGAAGCTTTCTTT
>TRBJ1-4|TRBD1|TRBV5-6|NA
CASSIETGGAQKLFF
TGTGCCAGCAGCATCGAGACAGGGGGCGCGCAAAAACTGTTTTTT
>TRBJ2-3|TRBD2|TRBV12-3/TRBV12-4|NA
CASSLGTSGSLRTDTQYF
TGTGCCAGCAGTTTGGGGACTAGCGGGAGTCTCAGGACAGATACGCAGTATTTT
>TRBJ2-7|TRBD2|TRBV6-5|NA
CASSRRAGGPYEQYF
TGTGCCAGCAGTCGAAGAGCGGGAGGGCCGTACGAGCAGTACTTC
>TRBJ2-7|NA|TRBV15|NA
CATSRIKVGSYEQYF
TGTGCCACCAGCAGGATCAAAGTGGGGTCCTACGAGCAGTACTTC
>TRBJ2-3|NA|TRBV2|many
CASSVSGGSDTQYF
TGTGCCAGCAGTGTGAGCGGAGGATCGGATACGCAGTATTTT
>TRBJ1-5|TRBD1|TRBV18|NA
CASSPTGTGVGQPQHF
TGTGCCAGCTCACCTACCGGGACAGGGGTCGGTCAGCCCCAGCATTTT
>TRBJ1-5|TRBD1|TRBV24-1|few
CATSDLDADRFNQPQHF
TGTGCCACCAGTGATCTTGACGCGGACAGGTTTAATCAGCCCCAGCATTTT
>TRBJ2-2|NA|TRBV20-1|few
CSARDLAAAGELFF
TGCAGTGCTAGAGATCTCGCCGCTGCCGGGGAGCTGTTTTTT
>TRBJ1-4|NA|TRBV7-8|many
CASSFQSRDEKLFF
TGTGCCAGCAGCTTTCAATCTAGGGATGAAAAACTGTTTTTT
>TRBJ1-2|TRBD1|TRBV7-9|few
CASSGGTANLYGYTF
TGTGCCAGCAGTGGGGGGACAGCTAACCTCTATGGCTACACCTTC
>TRBJ2-7|TRBD2|TRBV11-2|many
CASSRASGSLSYEQYF
TGTGCCAGCAGCAGGGCTAGCGGGAGCCTTTCCTACGAGCAGTACTTC
>TRBJ2-3|NA|TRBV29-1|NA
CSDARADTQYF
TGCAGCGACGCCAGGGCAGATACGCAGTATTTT
>TRBJ2-7|TRBD2|TRBV6-5|many
CASSYSGGSSYEQYF
TGTGCCAGCAGTTACTCCGGGGGGAGCTCCTACGAGCAGTACTTC
>TRBJ2-7|NA|TRBV21-1|few
CASSKDPRVRKDEQYF
TGTGCCAGCAGCAAAGATCCTAGGGTACGAAAGGACGAGCAGTACTTC
>TRBJ2-2|NA|TRBV2|many
CASSRVLTGELFF
TGTGCCAGCAGCCGGGTCCTCACCGGGGAGCTGTTTTTT
>TRBJ1-4|NA|TRBV28|few
CASTLNEKLFF
TGTGCCAGCACCCTGAATGAAAAACTGTTTTTT
>TRBJ2-7|NA|TRBV20-1|few
CSATLWTEASEQYF
TGCAGTGCTACCCTATGGACCGAGGCCTCCGAGCAGTACTTC
>TRBJ1-4|NA|TRBV7-2|NA
CASSREQGPEKLFF
TGTGCCAGCAGCCGGGAACAGGGCCCTGAAAAACTGTTTTTT
>TRBJ2-7|TRBD1|TRBV10-3|NA
CAITEDREGEQYF
TGTGCCATCACCGAGGACAGGGAAGGGGAGCAGTACTTC
>TRBJ1-5|NA|TRBV6-2/TRBV6-3|few
CASSYLQVNQPQHF
TGTGCCAGCAGTTACCTACAGGTCAATCAGCCCCAGCATTTT
>TRBJ1-6|NA|TRBV20-1|NA
CSAAPGGPLHF
TGCAGTGCTGCCCCCGGGGGGCCCCTCCACTTT
>TRBJ2-3|NA|TRBV29-1|NA
CSVKRDTGSTDTQYF
TGCAGCGTCAAAAGGGACACCGGATCCACAGATACGCAGTATTTT
>TRBJ1-1|TRBD1|TRBV28|many
CASSLFSGRGVTEAFF
TGTGCCAGCAGTTTATTCTCTGGCAGGGGGGTCACTGAAGCTTTCTTT
>TRBJ2-3|NA|TRBV20-1|NA
CSAVQLVRADTQYF
TGCAGTGCGGTTCAACTAGTACGAGCAGATACGCAGTATTTT
>TRBJ1-1|NA|TRBV2|NA
CASSGPGTGKAEAFF
TGTGCCAGCAGTGGACCTGGGACGGGTAAGGCTGAAGCTTTCTTT
>TRBJ2-1|NA|TRBV28|many
CASSRSGRSSYNEQFF
TGTGCCAGCAGCCGCTCGGGGCGGTCCTCCTACAATGAGCAGTTCTTC
>TRBJ2-7|NA|TRBV4-1|few
CASSHIDGSSYEQYF
TGCGCCAGCAGCCATATTGACGGAAGCTCCTACGAGCAGTACTTC
>TRBJ2-5|NA|TRBV2|few
CASGREYQETQYF
TGTGCCAGCGGCCGGGAGTATCAAGAGACCCAGTACTTC
>TRBJ2-5|NA|TRBV6-2/TRBV6-3|few
CASSPGPEVETQYF
TGTGCCAGCAGCCCGGGGCCCGAGGTGGAGACCCAGTACTTC
>TRBJ2-2|NA|TRBV2|few
CASTRERLSTGELFF
TGTGCCAGTACCCGGGAGCGTCTCTCCACCGGGGAGCTGTTTTTT
>TRBJ1-1|NA|TRBV6-2/TRBV6-3|few
CASILRDATEAFF
TGTGCCAGCATCCTCAGGGATGCCACTGAAGCTTTCTTT
>TRBJ1-1|TRBD1|TRBV6-2/TRBV6-3|many
CASTTGTGWNTEAFF
TGTGCCAGCACTACTGGGACAGGATGGAACACTGAAGCTTTCTTT
>TRBJ1-6|NA|TRBV12-3/TRBV12-4|once
CASSSTRALHF
TGTGCCAGCAGTAGCACACGGGCCCTCCACTTT
>TRBJ2-7|NA|TRBV4-2|NA
CASSQDAYEQYF
TGTGCCAGCAGCCAAGATGCCTACGAGCAGTACTTC
>TRBJ2-3|NA|TRBV7-2|NA
CASSLPGPPRTQYF
TGTGCCAGCAGCCTACCAGGACCCCCCCGGACGCAGTATTTT